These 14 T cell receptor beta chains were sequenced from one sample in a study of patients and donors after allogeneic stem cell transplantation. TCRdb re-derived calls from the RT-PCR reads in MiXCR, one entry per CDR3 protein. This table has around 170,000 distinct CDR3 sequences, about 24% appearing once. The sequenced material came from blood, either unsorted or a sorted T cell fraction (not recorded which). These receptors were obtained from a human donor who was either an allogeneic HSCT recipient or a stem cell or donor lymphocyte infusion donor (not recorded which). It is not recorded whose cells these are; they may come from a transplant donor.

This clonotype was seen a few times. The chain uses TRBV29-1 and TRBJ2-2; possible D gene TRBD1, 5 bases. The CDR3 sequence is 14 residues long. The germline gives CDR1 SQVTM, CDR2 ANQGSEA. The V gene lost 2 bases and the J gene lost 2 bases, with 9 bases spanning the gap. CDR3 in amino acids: CSVETGANTGELFF. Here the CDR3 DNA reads TGCAGCGTTGAAACAGGAGCAAACACCGGGGAGCTGTTTTTT.

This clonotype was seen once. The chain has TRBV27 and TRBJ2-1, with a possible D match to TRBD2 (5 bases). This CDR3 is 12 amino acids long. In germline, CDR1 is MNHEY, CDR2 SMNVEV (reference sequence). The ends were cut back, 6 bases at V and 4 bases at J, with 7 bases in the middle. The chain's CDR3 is CASRDFYNEQFF. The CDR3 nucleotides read TGTGCCAGCAGGGACTTTTACAATGAGCAGTTCTTC.

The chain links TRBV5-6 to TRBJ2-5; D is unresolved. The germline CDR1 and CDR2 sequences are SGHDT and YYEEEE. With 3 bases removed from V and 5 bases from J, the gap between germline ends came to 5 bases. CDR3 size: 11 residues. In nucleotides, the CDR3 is TGTGCCAGCAGCTCCTATGAGACCCAGTACTTC. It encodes CASSSYETQYF.

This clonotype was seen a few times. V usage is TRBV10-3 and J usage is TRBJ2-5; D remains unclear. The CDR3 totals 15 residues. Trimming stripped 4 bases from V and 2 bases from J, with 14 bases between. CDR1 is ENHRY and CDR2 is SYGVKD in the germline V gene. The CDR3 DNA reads TGTGCCATCAGTGCATCGGACGGTACACAAGAGACCCAGTACTTC. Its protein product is CAISASDGTQETQYF.

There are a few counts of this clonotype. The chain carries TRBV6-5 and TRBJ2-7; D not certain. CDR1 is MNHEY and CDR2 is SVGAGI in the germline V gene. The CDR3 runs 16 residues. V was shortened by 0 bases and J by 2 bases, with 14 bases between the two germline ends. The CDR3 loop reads CASSYSSPGVTYEQYF. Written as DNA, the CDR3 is TGTGCCAGCAGTTACTCCAGTCCTGGGGTTACCTACGAGCAGTACTTC.

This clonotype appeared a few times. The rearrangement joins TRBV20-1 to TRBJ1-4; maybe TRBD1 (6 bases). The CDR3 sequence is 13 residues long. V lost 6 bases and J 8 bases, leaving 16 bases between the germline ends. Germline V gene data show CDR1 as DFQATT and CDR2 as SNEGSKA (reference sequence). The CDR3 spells CSAPRGGAEKLFF. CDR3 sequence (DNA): TGCAGTGCCCCAAGGGGGGGTGCAGAAAAACTGTTTTTT.

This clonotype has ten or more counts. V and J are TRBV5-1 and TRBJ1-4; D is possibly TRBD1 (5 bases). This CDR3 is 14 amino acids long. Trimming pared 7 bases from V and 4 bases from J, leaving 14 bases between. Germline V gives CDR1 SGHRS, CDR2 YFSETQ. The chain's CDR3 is CASSRDAYNEKLFF. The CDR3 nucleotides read TGCGCCAGCTCGCGGGACGCCTATAATGAAAAACTGTTTTTT.

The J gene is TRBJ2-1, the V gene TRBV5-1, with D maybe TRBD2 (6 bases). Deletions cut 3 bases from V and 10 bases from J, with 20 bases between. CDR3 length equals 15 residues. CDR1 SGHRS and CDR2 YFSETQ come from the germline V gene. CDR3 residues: CASSYDPHGGGEQFF. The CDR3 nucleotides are TGCGCCAGCAGCTATGACCCACACGGGGGTGGGGAGCAGTTCTTC.

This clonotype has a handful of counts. The CDR3 DNA reads TGTGCCAGCAGTTACTCGACGGCGAGTCAAGCTTTCTTT. Translated, it gives CASSYSTASQAFF. V usage is TRBV6-5 and J usage is TRBJ1-1; no definite D call. The CDR3 totals 13 residues. Germline CDR1 and CDR2: MNHEY and SVGAGI. V gave up 0 bases and J gave up 9 bases, with 11 bases separating them.

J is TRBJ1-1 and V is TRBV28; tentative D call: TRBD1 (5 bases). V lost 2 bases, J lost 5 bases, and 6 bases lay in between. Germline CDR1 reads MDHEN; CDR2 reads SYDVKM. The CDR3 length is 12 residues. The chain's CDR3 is CASSLKGTEAFF. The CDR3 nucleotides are TGTGCCAGCAGTTTAAAGGGGACTGAAGCTTTCTTT.

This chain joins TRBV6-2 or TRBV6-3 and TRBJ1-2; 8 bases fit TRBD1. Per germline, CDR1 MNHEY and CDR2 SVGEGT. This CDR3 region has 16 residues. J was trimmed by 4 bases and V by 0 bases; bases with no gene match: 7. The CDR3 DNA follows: TGTGCCAGCAGTTACTCATCCCAGGGGGCAACCTATGGCTACACCTTC. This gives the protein CASSYSSQGATYGYTF.

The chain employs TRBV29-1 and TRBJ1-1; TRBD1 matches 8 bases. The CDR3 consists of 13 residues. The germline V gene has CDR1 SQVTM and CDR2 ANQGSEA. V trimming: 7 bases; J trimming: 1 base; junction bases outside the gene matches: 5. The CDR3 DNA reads TGCAGCGGCATACAGGGGGAGAACACTGAAGCTTTCTTT. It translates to CSGIQGENTEAFF.

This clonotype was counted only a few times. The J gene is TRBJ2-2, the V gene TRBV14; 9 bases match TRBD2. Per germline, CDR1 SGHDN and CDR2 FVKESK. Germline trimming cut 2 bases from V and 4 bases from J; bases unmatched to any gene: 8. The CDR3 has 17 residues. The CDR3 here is CASSQRGGRAVTGELFF. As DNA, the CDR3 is TGTGCCAGCAGCCAAAGGGGCGGGAGGGCCGTCACCGGGGAGCTGTTTTTT.

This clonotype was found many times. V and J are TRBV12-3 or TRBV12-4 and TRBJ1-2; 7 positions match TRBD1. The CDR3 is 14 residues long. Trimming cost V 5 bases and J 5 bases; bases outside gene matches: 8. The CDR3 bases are TGTGCCAGCAGTCCTCGGACAGGAAATTATGGCTACACCTTC. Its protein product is CASSPRTGNYGYTF.